This T cell receptor beta chain was recorded in a study of blood T cells in healthy people across ages. The CDR3 runs 15 residues. The ends were cut back, 1 base at V and 0 bases at J, with 7 bases in the middle. A second PCR, run for about 6 to 11 cycles, used a sample-barcoded 5' primer plus a J-beta primer mix. MiXCR was run by TCRdb on the 5' RACE reads, yielding one entry per CDR3 protein. The table includes about 1 million distinct CDR3 sequences, approximately 26% detected once. These data also featured in a second study, about T cells of mothers and their children.

This sequence joins TRBV12-3 or TRBV12-4 and TRBJ1-3, with a tentative D call TRBD1 (5 bases). The sequence was collected from a girl under 10 years old in good health. The sequenced sample was blood. Written as DNA, the CDR3 is TGTGCCAGCAGTTTAGAGGGGCGCTCTGGAAACACCATATATTTT. It encodes CASSLEGRSGNTIYF.